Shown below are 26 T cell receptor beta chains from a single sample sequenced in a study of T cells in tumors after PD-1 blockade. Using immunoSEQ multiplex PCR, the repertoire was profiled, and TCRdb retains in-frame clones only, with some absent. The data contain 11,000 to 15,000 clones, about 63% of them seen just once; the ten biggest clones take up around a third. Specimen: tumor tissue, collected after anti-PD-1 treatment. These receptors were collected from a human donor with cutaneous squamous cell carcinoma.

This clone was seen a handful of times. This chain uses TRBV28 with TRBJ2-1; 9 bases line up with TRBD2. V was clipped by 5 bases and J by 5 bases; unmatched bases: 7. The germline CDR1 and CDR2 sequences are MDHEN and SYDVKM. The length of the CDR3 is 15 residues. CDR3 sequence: CASSPRTSVHNEQFF. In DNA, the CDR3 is TGTGCCAGCAGTCCTCGGACTAGCGTACACAATGAGCAGTTCTTC. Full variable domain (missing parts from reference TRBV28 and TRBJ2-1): DVKVTQSSRYLVKRTGEKVFLECVQDMDHENMFWYRQDPGLGLRLIYFSYDVKMKEKGDIPEGYSVSREKKERFSLILESASTNQTSMYLCASSPRTSVHNEQFFGPGTRLTVL.

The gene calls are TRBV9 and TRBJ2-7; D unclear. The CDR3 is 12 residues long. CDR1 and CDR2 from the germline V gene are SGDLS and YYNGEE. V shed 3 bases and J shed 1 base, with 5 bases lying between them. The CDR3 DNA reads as TGTGCCAGCAGCGGAGGATCCTACGAGCAGTACTTC. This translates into CASSGGSYEQYF. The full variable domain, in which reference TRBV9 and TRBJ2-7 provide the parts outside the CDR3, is DSGVTQTPKHLITATGQRVTLRCSPRSGDLSVYWYQQSLDQGLQFLIQYYNGEERAKGNILERFSAQQFPDLHSELNLSSLELGDSALYFCASSGGSYEQYFGPGTRLTVT.

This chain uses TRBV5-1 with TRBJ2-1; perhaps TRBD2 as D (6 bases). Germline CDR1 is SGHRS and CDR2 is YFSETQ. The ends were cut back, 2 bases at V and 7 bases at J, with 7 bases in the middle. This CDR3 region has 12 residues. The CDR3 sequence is CASSLGGNEQFF. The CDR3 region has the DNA TGCGCCAGCAGCTTAGGAGGGAATGAGCAGTTCTTC.

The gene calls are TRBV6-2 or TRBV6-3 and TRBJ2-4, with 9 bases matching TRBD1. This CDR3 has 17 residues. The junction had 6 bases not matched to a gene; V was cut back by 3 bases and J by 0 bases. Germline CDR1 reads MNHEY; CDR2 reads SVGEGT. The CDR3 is CASSYPDRGRAKNIQYF. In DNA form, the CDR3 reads TGTGCCAGCAGTTATCCCGACAGGGGGAGAGCCAAAAACATTCAGTACTTC.

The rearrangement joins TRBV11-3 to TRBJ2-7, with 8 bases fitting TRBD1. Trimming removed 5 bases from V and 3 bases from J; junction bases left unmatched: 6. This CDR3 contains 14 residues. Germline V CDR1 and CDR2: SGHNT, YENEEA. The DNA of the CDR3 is TGTGCCAGCAGCCCCGGACAGGGCATCTACGAGCAGTACTTC. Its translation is CASSPGQGIYEQYF.

CDR3 coding DNA: TGTGCCAGCTCCCCGGGGGCGGGGGCGAACACTGAAGCTTTCTTT. It translates to CASSPGAGANTEAFF. The rearrangement uses TRBV18 and TRBJ1-1; weak D call: TRBD1 (6 bases). The ends were cut back, 6 bases at V and 1 base at J, with 15 bases in the middle. The CDR3 spans 15 residues. Germline values: CDR1 KGHSH, CDR2 LQKENI.

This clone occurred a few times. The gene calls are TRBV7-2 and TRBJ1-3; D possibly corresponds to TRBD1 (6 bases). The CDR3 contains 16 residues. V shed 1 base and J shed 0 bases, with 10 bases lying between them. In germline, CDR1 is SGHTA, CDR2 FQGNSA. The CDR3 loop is CASSLVGQFSGNTIYF. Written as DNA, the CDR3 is TGTGCCAGCAGCTTAGTCGGACAGTTCTCTGGAAACACCATATATTTT.

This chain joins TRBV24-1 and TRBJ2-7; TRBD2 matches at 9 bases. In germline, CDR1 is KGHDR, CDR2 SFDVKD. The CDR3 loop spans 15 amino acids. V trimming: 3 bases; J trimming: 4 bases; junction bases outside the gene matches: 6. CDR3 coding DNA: TGTGCCACCAGTGATCCAAACGGACTAGCGTACGAGCAGTACTTC. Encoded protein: CATSDPNGLAYEQYF.

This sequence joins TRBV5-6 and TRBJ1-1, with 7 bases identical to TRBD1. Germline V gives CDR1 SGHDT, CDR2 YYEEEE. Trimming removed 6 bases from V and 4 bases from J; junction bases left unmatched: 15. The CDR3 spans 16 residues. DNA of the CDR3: TGTGCCAGCAAAGGCCAGACAGGGTGGAGGACCACTGAAGCTTTCTTT. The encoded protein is CASKGQTGWRTTEAFF.

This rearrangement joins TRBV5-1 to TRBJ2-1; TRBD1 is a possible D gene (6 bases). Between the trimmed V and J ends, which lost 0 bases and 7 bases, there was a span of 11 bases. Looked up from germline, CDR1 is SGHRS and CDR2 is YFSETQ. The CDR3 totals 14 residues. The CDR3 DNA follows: TGCGCCAGCAGCTTGGAGGGGGTTACGAATGAGCAGTTCTTC. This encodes CASSLEGVTNEQFF.

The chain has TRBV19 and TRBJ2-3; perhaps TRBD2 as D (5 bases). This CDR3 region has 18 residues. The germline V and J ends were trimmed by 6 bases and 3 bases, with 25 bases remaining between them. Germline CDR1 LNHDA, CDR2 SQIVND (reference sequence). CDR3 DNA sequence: TGTGCCAGTAGCCACCCTGCAGACCTAGCCGTCCGGACAGATACGCAGTATTTT. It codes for CASSHPADLAVRTDTQYF.

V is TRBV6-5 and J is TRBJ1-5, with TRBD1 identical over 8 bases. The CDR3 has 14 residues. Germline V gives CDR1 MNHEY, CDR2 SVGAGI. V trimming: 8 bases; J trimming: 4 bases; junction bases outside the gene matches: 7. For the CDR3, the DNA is TGTGCCAGCCCAGACAGGGGAGATAATCAGCCCCAGCATTTT. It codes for CASPDRGDNQPQHF.

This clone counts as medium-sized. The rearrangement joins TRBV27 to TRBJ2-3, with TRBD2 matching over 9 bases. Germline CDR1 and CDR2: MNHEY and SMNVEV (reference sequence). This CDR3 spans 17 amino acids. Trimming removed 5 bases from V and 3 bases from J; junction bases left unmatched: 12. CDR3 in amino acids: CASSPRGGRAGTDTQYF. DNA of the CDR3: TGTGCCAGCAGTCCCCGGGGCGGGAGGGCCGGAACAGATACGCAGTATTTT.

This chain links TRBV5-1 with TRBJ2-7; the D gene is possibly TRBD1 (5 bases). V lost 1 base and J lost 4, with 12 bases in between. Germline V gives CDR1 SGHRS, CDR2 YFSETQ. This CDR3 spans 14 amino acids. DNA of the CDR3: TGCGCCAGCAGCTTGTGGGGCATCGGGTACGAGCAGTACTTC. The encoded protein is CASSLWGIGYEQYF.

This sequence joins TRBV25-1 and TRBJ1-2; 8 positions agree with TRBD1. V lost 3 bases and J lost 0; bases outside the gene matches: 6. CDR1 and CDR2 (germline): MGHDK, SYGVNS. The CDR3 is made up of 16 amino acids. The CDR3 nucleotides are TGTGCCAGCAGTGAGCCAGGGGGCCTTTCTAACTATGGCTACACCTTC. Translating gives CASSEPGGLSNYGYTF.

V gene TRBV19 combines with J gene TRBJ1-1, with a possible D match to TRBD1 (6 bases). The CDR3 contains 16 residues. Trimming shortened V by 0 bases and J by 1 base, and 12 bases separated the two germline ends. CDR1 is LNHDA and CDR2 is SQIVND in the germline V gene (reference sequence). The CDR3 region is CASSIDQGLRNTEAFF. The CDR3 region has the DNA TGTGCCAGTAGTATAGACCAGGGGCTAAGGAACACTGAAGCTTTCTTT.

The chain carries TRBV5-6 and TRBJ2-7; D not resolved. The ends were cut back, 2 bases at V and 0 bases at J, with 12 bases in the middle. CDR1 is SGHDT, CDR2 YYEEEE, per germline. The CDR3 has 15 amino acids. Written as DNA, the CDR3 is TGTGCCAGCAGCTTTCGGTTTTCGAGCTCCTACGAGCAGTACTTC. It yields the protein CASSFRFSSSYEQYF. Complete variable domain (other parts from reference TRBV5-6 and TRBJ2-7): DAGVTQSPTHLIKTRGQQVTLRCSPKSGHDTVSWYQQALGQGPQFIFQYYEEEERQRGNFPDRFSGHQFPNYSSELNVNALLLGDSALYLCASSFRFSSSYEQYFGPGTRLTVT.

CDR3 in amino acids: CASRSPVLQGEQYF. The CDR3 bases are TGTGCCAGCAGGTCCCCGGTGCTACAGGGCGAGCAGTACTTC. The chain has TRBV28 and TRBJ2-7; a weak D match, TRBD1 (6 bases). The germline CDR1 and CDR2 sequences are MDHEN and SYDVKM. V lost 6 bases and J 6 bases, leaving 18 bases between the germline ends. The CDR3 consists of 14 residues. The complete variable domain, with remaining parts taken from reference TRBV28 and TRBJ2-7, reads DVKVTQSSRYLVKRTGEKVFLECVQDMDHENMFWYRQDPGLGLRLIYFSYDVKMKEKGDIPEGYSVSREKKERFSLILESASTNQTSMYLCASRSPVLQGEQYFGPGTRLTVT.

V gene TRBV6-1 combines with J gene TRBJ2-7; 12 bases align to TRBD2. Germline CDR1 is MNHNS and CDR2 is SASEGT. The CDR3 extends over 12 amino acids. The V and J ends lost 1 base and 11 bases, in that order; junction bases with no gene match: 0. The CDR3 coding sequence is TGTGCCAGCAGTGAAGGACTAGCGGGAGAGTACTTC. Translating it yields CASSEGLAGEYF.

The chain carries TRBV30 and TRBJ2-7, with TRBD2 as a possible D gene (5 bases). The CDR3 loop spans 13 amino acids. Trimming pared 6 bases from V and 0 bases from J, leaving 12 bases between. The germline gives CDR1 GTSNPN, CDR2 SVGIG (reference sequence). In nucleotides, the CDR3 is TGTGCCTGCGGGATCTCTTCCTCCTACGAGCAGTACTTC. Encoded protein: CACGISSSYEQYF.

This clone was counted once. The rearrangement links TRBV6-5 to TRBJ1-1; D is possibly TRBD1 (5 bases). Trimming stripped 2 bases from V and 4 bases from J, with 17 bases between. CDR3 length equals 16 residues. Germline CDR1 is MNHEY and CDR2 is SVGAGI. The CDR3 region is CASSYALRGSGTEAFF. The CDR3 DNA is TGTGCCAGCAGTTACGCGTTAAGGGGTTCCGGCACTGAAGCTTTCTTT.

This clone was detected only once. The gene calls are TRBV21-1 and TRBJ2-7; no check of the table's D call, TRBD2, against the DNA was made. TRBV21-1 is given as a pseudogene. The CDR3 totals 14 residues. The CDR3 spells CASSNRGAFYEQYF. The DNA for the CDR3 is TGTGCCAGCAGCAACCGGGGGGCGTTCTACGAGCAGTACTTC.

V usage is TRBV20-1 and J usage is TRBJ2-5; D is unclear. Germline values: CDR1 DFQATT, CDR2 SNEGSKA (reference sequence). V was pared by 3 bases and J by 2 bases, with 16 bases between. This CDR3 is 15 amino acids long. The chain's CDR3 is CSASGPTRRQETQYF. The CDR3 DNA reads TGCAGTGCTAGTGGGCCTACCCGACGGCAAGAGACCCAGTACTTC.

The CDR3 sequence is CASSFTGGALDEQFF. CDR3 sequence (DNA): TGTGCCAGCAGCTTCACAGGGGGCGCTCTCGATGAGCAGTTCTTC. V usage is TRBV7-9 and J usage is TRBJ2-1; 9 bases match TRBD1. This CDR3 region has 15 residues. The trim removed 3 bases at V and 8 bases at J, leaving 8 bases unmatched. Germline V gene sequence: CDR1 SEHNR, CDR2 FQNEAQ (reference sequence).

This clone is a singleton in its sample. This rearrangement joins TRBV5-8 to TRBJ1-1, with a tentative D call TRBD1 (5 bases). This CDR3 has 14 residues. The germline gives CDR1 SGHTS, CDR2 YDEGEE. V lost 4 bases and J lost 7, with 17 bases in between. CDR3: CASSRGLSGGEAFF. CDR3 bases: TGTGCCAGCAGCCGTGGACTTTCTGGGGGTGAAGCTTTCTTT.

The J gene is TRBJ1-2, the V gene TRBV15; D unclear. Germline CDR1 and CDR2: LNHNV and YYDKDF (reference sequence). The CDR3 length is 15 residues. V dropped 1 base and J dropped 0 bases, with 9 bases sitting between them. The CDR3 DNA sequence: TGTGCCACCAGCAGAGGCGTGAAAGCTAACTATGGCTACACCTTC. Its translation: CATSRGVKANYGYTF.